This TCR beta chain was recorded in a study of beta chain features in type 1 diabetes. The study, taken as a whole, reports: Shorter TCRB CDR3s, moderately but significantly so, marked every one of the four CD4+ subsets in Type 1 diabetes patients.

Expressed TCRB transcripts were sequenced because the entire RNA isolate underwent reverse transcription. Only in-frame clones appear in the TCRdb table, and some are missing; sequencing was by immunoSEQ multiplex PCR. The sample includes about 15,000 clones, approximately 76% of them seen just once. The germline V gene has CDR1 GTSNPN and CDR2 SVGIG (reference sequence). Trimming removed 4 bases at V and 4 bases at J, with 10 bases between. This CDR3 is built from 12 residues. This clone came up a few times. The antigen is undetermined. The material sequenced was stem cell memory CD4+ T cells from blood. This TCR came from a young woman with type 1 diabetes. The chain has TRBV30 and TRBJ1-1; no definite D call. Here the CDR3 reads CAWKRRGTEAFF. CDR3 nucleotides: TGTGCCTGGAAGCGACGTGGCACTGAAGCTTTCTTT.